The clone carrying this T cell receptor (beta chain) has just one count. Its antigen is not identified. The table came from immunoSEQ multiplex PCR; TCRdb's copy has only in-frame clones and leaves some out. This table holds approximately 4,200 clones, 72% found once. The sample comes from a study of CD39 and CD103 CD8 tumor-infiltrating T cells. Study-wide background: Comparisons covered HPV-positive and HPV-negative HNSCC, ovarian cancer and melanoma patients. The study's findings and limits: DP CD8 TILs appeared more oligoclonal than DN and SP CD8 TILs and blood memory CD8 T cells.

For tumor-infiltrating lymphocytes, EpCAM beads were added to negative-selection T-cell enrichment of thawed cells. CCR7 was ignored; memory CD8 cells were sorted as CD8+CD4-CD45RA-. In germline, CDR1 is LNHDA, CDR2 SQIVND (reference sequence). Trimming took off 0 bases at V and 3 bases at J, with 9 bases between the two ends. This CDR3 comprises 15 residues. Sequenced material: CD8+ T cells sorted from blood. The sample's subset: total memory CD8 T cells (CD45RA-CCR7+/-) from blood or uninvolved lymph node. The V call is TRBV19, the J call TRBJ2-1; D not resolved. This clonotype originated in a human donor with head and neck squamous cell carcinoma. CDR3 bases: TGTGCCAGTAGTATAGATCACTCTTTCTACAATGAGCAGTTCTTC. Translation gives CASSIDHSFYNEQFF.